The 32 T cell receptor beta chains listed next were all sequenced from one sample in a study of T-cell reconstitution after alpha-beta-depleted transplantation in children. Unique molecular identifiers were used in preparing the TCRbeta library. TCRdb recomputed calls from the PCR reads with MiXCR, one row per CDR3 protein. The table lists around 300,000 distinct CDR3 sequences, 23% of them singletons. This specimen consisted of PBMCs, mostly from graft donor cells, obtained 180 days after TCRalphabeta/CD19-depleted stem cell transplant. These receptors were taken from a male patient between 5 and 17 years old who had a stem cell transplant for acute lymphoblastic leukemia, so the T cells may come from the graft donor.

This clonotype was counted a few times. This CDR3 reads CASSAGTYSSGNTIYF. The CDR3 DNA reads as TGCGCCAGCAGCGCCGGGACATATAGCTCTGGAAACACCATATATTTT. The chain employs TRBV5-1 and TRBJ1-3; D is perhaps TRBD1 (6 bases). CDR1 and CDR2 from the germline V gene are SGHRS and YFSETQ. The V and J ends lost 4 bases and 0 bases respectively, with 14 bases between them. The length of the CDR3 is 16 residues. Looking up the rest from reference TRBV5-1 and TRBJ1-3 gives the full variable domain: KAGVTQTPRYLIKTRGQQVTLSCSPISGHRSVSWYQQTPGQGLQFLFEYFSETQRNKGNFPGRFSGRQFSNSRSEMNVSTLELGDSALYLCASSAGTYSSGNTIYFGEGSWLTVV.

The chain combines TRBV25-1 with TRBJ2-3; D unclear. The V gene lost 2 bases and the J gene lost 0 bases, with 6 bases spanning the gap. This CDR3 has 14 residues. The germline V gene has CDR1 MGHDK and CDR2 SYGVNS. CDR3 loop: CASSEDLSTDTQYF. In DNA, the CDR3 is TGTGCCAGCAGTGAAGACCTAAGCACAGATACGCAGTATTTT.

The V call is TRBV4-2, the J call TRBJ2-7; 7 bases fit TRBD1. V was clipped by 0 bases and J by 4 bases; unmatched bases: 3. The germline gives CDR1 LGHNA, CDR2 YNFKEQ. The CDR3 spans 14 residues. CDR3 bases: TGTGCCAGCAGCCAAGATGGCAGGGGGTACGAGCAGTACTTC. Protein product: CASSQDGRGYEQYF.

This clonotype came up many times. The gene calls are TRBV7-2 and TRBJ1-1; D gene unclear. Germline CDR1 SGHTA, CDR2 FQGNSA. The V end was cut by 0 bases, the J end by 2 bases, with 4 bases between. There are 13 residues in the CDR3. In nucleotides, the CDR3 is TGTGCCAGCAGCTTAGCCCGAAACACTGAAGCTTTCTTT. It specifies CASSLARNTEAFF. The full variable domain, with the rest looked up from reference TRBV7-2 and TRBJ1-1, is GAGVSQSPSNKVTEKGKDVELRCDPISGHTALYWYRQSLGQGLEFLIYFQGNSAPDKSGLPSDRFSAERTGGSVSTLTIQRTQQEDSAVYLCASSLARNTEAFFGQGTRLTVV.

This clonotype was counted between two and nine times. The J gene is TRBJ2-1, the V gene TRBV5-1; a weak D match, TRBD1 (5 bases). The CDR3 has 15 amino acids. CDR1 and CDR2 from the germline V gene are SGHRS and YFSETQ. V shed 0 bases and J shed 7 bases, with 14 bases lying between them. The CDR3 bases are TGCGCCAGCAGCTTGGCCGTTCAGGGTGGTAATGAGCAGTTCTTC. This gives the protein CASSLAVQGGNEQFF. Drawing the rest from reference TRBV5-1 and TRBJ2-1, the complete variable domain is KAGVTQTPRYLIKTRGQQVTLSCSPISGHRSVSWYQQTPGQGLQFLFEYFSETQRNKGNFPGRFSGRQFSNSRSEMNVSTLELGDSALYLCASSLAVQGGNEQFFGPGTRLTVL.

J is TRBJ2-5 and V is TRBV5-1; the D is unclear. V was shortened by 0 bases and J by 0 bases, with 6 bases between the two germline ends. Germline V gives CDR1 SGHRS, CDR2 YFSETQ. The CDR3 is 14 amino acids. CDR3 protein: CASSLGTYQETQYF. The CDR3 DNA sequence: TGCGCCAGCAGCTTGGGAACTTACCAAGAGACCCAGTACTTC.

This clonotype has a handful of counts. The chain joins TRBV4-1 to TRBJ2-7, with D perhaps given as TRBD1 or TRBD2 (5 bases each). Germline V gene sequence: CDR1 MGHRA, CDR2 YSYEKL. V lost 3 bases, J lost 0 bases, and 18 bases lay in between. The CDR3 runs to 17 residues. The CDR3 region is CASSHPLFRDLSYEQYF. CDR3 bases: TGCGCCAGCAGCCATCCCCTCTTCCGGGACCTCTCCTACGAGCAGTACTTC.

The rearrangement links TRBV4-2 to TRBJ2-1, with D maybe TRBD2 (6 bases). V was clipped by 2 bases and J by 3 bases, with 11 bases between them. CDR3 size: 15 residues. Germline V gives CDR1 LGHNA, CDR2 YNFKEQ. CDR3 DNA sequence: TGTGCCAGCAGCCAAAGGTACGGGAGCTACAATGAGCAGTTCTTC. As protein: CASSQRYGSYNEQFF.

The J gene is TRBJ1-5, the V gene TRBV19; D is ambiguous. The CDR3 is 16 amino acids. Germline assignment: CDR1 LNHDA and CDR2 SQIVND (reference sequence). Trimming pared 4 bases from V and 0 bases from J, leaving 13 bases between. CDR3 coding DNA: TGTGCCAGTAGTAGATACCCCGATAGTAGCAATCAGCCCCAGCATTTT. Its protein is CASSRYPDSSNQPQHF.

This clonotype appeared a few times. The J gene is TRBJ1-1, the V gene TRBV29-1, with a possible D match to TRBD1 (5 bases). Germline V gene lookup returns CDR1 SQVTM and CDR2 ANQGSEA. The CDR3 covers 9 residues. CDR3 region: CGAGAEAFF. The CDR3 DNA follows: TGCGGAGCTGGGGCGGAAGCTTTCTTT.

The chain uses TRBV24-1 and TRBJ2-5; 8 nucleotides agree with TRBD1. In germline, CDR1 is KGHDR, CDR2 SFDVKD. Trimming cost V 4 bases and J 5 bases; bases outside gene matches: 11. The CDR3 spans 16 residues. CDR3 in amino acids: CATSDPTRTGKETQYF. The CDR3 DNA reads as TGTGCCACCAGTGACCCGACCAGGACAGGGAAGGAGACCCAGTACTTC.

CDR3: CASTSDSGTEYEQYF. In nucleotides, the CDR3 is TGTGCCAGCACCTCCGACTCCGGGACAGAATACGAGCAGTACTTC. The V and J genes are TRBV7-9 and TRBJ2-7; 7 bases are a match to TRBD1. Germline CDR1 and CDR2: SEHNR and FQNEAQ (reference sequence). Trimming removed 7 bases from V and 4 bases from J; junction bases left unmatched: 13. CDR3 length: 15 amino acids.

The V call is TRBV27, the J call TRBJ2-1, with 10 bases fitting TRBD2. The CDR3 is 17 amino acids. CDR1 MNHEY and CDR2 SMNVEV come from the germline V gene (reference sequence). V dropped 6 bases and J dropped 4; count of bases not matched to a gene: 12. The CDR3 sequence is CASRRLPGTSEYNEQFF. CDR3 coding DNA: TGTGCCAGCAGGCGGTTGCCTGGGACTAGCGAGTACAATGAGCAGTTCTTC.

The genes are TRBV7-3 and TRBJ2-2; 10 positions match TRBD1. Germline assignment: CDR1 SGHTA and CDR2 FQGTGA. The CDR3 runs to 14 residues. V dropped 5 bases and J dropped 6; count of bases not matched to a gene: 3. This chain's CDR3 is CASSPGQGPGELFF. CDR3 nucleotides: TGTGCCAGCAGCCCGGGACAGGGGCCCGGGGAGCTGTTTTTT.

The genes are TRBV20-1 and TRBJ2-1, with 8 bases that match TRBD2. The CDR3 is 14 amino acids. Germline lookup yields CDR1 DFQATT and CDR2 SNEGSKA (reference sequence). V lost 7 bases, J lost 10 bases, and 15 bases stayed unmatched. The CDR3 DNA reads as TGCAGTGTGACGAGACTAGCGACGATGGGGGAGCAGTTCTTC. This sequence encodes CSVTRLATMGEQFF.

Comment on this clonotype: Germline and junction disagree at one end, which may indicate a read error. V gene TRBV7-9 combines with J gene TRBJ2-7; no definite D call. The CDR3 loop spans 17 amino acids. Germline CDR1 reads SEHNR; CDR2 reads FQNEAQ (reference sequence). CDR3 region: CASSTRATRLPLYEQSF. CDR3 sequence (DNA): TGTGCCAGCAGCACCCGCGCCACACGGCTTCCCCTCTACGAGCAGTCCTTC.

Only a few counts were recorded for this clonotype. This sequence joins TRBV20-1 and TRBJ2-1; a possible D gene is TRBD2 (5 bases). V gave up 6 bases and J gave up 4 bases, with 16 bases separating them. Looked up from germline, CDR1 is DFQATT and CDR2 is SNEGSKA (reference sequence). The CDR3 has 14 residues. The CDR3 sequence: CSAALGVYYNEQFF. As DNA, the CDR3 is TGCAGTGCGGCCCTGGGAGTCTATTACAATGAGCAGTTCTTC.

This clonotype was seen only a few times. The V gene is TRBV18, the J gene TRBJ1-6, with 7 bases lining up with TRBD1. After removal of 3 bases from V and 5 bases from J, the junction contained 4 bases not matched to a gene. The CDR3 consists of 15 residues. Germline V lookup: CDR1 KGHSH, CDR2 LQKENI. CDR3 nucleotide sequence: TGTGCCAGCTCACCCCTGGACAGGCATAATTCACCCCTCCACTTT. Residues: CASSPLDRHNSPLHF.

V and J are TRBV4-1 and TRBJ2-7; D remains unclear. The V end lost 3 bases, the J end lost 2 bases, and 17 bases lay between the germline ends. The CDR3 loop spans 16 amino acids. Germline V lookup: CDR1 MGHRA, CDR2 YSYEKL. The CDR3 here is CASSHLPTWVAYEQYF. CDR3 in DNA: TGCGCCAGCAGCCATCTCCCCACCTGGGTGGCCTACGAGCAGTACTTC.

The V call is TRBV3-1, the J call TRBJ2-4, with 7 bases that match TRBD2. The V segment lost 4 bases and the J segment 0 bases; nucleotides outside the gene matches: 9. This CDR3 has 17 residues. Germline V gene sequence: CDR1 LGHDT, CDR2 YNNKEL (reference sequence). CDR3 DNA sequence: TGTGCCAGCAGCCGGGCTAGCGGAGAACTAGCCAAAAACATTCAGTACTTC. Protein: CASSRASGELAKNIQYF.

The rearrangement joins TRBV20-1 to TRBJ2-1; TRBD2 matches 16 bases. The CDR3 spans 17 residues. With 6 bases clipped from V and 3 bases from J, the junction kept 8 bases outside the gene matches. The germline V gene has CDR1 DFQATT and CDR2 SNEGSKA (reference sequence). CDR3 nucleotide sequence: TGCAGTGCATCGGGACTAGCGGGAGGGAAAGGCTACAATGAGCAGTTCTTC. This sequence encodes CSASGLAGGKGYNEQFF.

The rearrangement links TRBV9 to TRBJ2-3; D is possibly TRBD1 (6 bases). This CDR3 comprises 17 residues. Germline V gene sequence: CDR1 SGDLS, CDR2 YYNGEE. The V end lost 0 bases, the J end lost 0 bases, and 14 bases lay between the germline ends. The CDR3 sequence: CASSVGNRDVSTDTQYF. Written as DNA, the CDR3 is TGTGCCAGCAGCGTAGGGAACAGGGACGTCAGCACAGATACGCAGTATTTT.

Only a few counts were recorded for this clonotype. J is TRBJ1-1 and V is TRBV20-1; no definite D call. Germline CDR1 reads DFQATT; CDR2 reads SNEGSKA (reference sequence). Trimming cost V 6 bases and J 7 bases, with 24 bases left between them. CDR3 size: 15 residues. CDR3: CSARTRELPNVEAFF. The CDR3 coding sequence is TGCAGTGCCCGGACCCGGGAGCTTCCCAACGTTGAAGCTTTCTTT.

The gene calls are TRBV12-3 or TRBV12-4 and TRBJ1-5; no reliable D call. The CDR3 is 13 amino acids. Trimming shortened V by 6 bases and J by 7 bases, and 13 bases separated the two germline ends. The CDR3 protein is CASSLGAGQPQHF. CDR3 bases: TGTGCCAGCAGCCTGGGAGCGGGACAGCCCCAGCATTTT.

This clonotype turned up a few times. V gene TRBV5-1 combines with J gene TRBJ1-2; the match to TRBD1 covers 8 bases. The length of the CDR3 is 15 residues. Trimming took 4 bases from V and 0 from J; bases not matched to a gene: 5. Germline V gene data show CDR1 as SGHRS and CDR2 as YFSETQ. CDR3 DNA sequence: TGCGCCAGCAGCGGACAGACAGGGGCTAACTATGGCTACACCTTC. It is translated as CASSGQTGANYGYTF. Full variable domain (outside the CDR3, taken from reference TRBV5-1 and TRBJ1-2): KAGVTQTPRYLIKTRGQQVTLSCSPISGHRSVSWYQQTPGQGLQFLFEYFSETQRNKGNFPGRFSGRQFSNSRSEMNVSTLELGDSALYLCASSGQTGANYGYTFGSGTRLTVV.

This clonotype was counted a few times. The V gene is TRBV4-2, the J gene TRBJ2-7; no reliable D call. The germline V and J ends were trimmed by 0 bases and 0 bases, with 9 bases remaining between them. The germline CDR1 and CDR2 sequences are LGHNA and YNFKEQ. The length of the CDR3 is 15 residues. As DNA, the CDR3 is TGTGCCAGCAGCCAAGAGGTCAGCGACTCCTACGAGCAGTACTTC. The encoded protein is CASSQEVSDSYEQYF.

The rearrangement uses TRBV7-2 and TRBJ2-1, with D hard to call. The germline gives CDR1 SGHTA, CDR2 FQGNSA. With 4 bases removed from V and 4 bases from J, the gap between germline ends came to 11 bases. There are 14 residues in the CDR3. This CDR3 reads CASSSWGRYNEQFF. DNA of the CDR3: TGTGCCAGCAGCTCATGGGGTAGGTACAATGAGCAGTTCTTC.

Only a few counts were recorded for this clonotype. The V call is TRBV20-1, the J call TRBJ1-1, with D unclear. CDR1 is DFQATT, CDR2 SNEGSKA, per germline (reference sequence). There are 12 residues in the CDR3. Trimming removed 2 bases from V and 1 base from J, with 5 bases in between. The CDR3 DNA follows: TGCAGTGCTAGAAGGCAGAACACTGAAGCTTTCTTT. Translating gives CSARRQNTEAFF.

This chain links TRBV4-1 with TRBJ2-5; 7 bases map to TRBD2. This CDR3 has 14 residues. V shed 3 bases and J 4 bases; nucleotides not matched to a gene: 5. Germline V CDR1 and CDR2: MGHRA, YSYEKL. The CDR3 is CASSHGLVGETQYF. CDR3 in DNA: TGCGCCAGCAGCCACGGACTAGTGGGAGAGACCCAGTACTTC.

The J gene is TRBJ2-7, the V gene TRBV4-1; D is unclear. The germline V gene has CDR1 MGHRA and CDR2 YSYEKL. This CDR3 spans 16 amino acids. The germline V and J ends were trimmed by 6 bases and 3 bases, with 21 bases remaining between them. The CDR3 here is CASSPFSRMGHYEQYF. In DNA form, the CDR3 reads TGCGCCAGCAGTCCCTTCTCTAGGATGGGCCACTACGAGCAGTACTTC.

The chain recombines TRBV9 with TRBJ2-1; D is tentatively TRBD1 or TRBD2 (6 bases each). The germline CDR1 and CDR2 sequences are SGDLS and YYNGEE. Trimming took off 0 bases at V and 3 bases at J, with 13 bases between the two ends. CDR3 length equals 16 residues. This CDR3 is CASSVEGGRSYNEQFF. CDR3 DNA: TGTGCCAGCAGCGTAGAAGGGGGGAGAAGCTACAATGAGCAGTTCTTC.

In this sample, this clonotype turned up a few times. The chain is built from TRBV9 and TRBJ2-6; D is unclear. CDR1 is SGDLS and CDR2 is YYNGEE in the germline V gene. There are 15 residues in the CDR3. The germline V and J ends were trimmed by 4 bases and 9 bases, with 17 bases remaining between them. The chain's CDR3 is CASSNFPTVDNVLTF. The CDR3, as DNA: TGTGCCAGCAGCAACTTCCCCACGGTGGACAACGTCCTGACTTTC.